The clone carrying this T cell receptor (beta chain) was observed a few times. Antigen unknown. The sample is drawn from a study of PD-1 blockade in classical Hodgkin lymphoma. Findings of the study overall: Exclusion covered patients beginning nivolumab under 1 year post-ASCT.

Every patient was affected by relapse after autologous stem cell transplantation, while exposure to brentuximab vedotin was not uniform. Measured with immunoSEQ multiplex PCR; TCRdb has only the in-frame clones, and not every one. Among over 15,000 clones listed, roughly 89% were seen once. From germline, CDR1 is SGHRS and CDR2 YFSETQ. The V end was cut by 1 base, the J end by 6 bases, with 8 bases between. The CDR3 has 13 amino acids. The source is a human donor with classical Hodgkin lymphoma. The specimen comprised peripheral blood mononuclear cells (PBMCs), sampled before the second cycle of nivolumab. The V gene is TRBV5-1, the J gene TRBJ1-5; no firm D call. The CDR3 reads CASSLFSGQPQHF. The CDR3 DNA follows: TGCGCCAGCAGCTTGTTCTCGGGTCAGCCCCAGCATTTT.